The clone carrying this T cell receptor beta chain was seen only once. V was pared by 3 bases and J by 2 bases, with 3 bases of the junction left unmatched. The CDR3 is 15 residues long. Germline V gives CDR1 SEHNR, CDR2 FQNEAQ (reference sequence). This sample was taken from a study of blood T cell repertoires in COVID-19. Study in general: The United States, Italy and Spain provided the acute and convalescent COVID-19 samples. T cells, B-cell-depleted T cells, or PBMCs provided the cDNA or gDNA that served as material.

Original methodology: Amplifying reference gene primers gave estimates of nucleated cell counts. Produced via immunoSEQ multiplex PCR; TCRdb's table is partial and in-frame only. V and J calls and clone size are as listed in that table; D and trimming were resolved from the DNA. The sample has approximately 170,000 clones; roughly 85% are singletons. The rearrangement joins TRBV7-9 to TRBJ2-7; TRBD2 matches at 11 bases. Sequenced input: peripheral blood. This receptor was identified in a man aged 50-59 years with active or convalescent COVID-19. The CDR3 coding sequence is TGTGCCAGCAGCTTTAGCGGGGGGGCGACCTACGAGCAGTACTTC. Residues: CASSFSGGATYEQYF.